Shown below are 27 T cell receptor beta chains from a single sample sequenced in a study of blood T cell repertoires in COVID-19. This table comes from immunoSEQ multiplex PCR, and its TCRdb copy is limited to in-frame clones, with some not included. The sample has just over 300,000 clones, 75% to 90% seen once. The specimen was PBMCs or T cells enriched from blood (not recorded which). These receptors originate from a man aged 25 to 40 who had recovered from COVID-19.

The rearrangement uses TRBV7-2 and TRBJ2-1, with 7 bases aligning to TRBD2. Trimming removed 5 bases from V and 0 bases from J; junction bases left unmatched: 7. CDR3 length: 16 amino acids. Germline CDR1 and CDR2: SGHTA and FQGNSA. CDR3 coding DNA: TGTGCCAGCAGCGCCCATCCTAGCGGCTCCTACAATGAGCAGTTCTTC. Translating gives CASSAHPSGSYNEQFF.

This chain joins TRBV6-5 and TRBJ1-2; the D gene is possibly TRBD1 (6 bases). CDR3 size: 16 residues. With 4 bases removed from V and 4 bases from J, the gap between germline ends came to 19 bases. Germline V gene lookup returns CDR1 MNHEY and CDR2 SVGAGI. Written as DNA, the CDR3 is TGTGCCAGCAGTTTTAGCCCTACAGGGTTCGGCTATGGCTACACCTTC. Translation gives CASSFSPTGFGYGYTF.

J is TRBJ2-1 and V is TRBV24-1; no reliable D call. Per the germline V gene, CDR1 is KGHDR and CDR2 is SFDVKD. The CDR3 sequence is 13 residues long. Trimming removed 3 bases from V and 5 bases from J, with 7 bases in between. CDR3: CATSDEKDNEQFF. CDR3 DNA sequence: TGTGCCACCAGTGATGAGAAAGACAATGAGCAGTTCTTC.

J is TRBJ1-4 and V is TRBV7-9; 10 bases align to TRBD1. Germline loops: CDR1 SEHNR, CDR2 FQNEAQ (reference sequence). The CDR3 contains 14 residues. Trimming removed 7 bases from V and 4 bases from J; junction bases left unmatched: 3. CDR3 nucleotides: TGTGCCAGCACCCGGACAGGGGGTAATGAAAAACTGTTTTTT. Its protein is CASTRTGGNEKLFF.

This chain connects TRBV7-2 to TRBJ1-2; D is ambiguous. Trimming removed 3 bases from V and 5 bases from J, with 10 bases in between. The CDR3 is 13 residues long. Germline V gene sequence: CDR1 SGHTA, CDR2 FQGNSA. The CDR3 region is CASSFGRQYGYTF. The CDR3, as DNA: TGTGCCAGCAGCTTCGGCAGGCAATATGGCTACACCTTC.

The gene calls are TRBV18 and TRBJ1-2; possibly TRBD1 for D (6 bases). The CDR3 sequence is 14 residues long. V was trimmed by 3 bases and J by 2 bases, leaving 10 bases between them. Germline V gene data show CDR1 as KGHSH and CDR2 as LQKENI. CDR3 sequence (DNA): TGTGCCAGCTCACCCGCAGGGACAAACTATGGCTACACCTTC. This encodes CASSPAGTNYGYTF.

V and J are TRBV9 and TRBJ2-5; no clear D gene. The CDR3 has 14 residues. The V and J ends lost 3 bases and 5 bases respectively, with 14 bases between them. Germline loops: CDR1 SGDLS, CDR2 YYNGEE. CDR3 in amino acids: CASSALDAIETQYF. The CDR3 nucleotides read TGTGCCAGCAGCGCGCTAGATGCGATTGAGACCCAGTACTTC. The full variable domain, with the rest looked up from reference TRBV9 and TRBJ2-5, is DSGVTQTPKHLITATGQRVTLRCSPRSGDLSVYWYQQSLDQGLQFLIQYYNGEERAKGNILERFSAQQFPDLHSELNLSSLELGDSALYFCASSALDAIETQYFGPGTRLLVL.

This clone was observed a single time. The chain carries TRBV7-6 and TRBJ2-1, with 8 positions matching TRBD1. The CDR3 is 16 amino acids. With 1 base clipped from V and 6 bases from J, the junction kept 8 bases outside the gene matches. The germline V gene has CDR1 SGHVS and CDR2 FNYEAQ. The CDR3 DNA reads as TGTGCCAGCAGCTTAGTGTGGGACAGGAGCTTCAATGAGCAGTTCTTC. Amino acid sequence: CASSLVWDRSFNEQFF.

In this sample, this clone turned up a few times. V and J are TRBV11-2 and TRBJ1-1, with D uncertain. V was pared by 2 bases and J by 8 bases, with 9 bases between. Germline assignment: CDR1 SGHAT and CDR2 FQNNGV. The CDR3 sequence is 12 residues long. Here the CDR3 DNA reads TGTGCCAGCAGCTTAAACTATTGGGAAGCTTTCTTT. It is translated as CASSLNYWEAFF.

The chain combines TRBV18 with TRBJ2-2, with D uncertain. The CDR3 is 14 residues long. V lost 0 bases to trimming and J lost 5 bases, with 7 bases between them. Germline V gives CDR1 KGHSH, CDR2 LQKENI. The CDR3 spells CASSPPLRTGELFF. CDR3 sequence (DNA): TGTGCCAGCTCACCACCTCTGCGTACCGGGGAGCTGTTTTTT.

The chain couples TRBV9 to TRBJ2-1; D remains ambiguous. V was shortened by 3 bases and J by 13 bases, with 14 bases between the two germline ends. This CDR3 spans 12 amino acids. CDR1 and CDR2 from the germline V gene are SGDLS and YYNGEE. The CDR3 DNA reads TGTGCCAGCAGCGGCACCGAGAAGAGACAGTTCTTC. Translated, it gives CASSGTEKRQFF.

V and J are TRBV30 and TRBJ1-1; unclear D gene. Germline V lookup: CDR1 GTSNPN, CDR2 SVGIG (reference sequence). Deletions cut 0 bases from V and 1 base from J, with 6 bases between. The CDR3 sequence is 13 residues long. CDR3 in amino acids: CAWSVSQNTEAFF. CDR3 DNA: TGTGCCTGGAGTGTGTCACAGAACACTGAAGCTTTCTTT.

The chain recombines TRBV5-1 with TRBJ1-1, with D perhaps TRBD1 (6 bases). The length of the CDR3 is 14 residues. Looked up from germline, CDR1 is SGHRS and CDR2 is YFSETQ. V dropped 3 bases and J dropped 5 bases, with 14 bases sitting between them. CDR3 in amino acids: CASSSQGGVTEAFF. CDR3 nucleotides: TGCGCCAGCAGCTCCCAAGGGGGGGTTACTGAAGCTTTCTTT. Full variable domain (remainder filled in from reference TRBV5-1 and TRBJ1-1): KAGVTQTPRYLIKTRGQQVTLSCSPISGHRSVSWYQQTPGQGLQFLFEYFSETQRNKGNFPGRFSGRQFSNSRSEMNVSTLELGDSALYLCASSSQGGVTEAFFGQGTRLTVV.

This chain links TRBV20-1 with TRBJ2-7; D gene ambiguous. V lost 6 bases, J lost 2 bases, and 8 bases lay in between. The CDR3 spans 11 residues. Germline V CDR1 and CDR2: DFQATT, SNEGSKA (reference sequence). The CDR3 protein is CSARLAYEQYF. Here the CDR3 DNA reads TGCAGTGCGCGGCTTGCCTACGAGCAGTACTTC.

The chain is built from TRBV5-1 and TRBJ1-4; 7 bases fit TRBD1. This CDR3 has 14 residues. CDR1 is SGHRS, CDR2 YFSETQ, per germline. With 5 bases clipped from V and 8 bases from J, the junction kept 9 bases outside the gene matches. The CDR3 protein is CASRTMPGQEKLFF. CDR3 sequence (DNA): TGCGCCAGCAGGACAATGCCGGGACAGGAAAAACTGTTTTTT. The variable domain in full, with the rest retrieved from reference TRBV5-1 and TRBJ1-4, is KAGVTQTPRYLIKTRGQQVTLSCSPISGHRSVSWYQQTPGQGLQFLFEYFSETQRNKGNFPGRFSGRQFSNSRSEMNVSTLELGDSALYLCASRTMPGQEKLFFGSGTQLSVL.

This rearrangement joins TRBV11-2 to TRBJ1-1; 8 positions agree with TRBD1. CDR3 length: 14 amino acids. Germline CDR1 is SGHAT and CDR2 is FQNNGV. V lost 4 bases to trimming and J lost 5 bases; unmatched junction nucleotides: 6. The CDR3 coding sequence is TGTGCCAGCAGCTCCCAGGGGGCTAGTACTGAAGCTTTCTTT. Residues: CASSSQGASTEAFF.

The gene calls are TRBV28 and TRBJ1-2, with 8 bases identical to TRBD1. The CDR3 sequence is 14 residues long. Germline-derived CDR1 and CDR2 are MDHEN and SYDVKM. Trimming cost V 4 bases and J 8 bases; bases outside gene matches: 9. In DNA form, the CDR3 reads TGTGCCAGCAGTTCTACCGGACAGGGCGAGGGCTACACCTTC. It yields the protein CASSSTGQGEGYTF.

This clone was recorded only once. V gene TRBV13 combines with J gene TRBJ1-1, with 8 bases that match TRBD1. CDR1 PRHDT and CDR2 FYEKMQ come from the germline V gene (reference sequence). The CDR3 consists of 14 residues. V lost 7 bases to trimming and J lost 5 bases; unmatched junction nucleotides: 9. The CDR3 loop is CASNDRGLGTEAFF. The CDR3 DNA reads TGTGCCAGCAACGACAGGGGCCTTGGAACTGAAGCTTTCTTT.

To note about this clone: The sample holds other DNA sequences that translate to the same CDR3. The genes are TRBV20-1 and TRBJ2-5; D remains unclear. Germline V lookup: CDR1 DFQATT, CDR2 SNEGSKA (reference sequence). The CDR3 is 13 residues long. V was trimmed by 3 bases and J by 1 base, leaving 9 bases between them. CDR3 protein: CSASLAAQETQYF. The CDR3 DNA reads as TGCAGTGCTAGTTTGGCGGCCCAAGAGACCCAGTACTTC.

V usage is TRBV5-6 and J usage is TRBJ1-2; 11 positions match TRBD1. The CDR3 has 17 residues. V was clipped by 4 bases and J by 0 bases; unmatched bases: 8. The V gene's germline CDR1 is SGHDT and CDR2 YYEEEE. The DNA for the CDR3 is TGTGCCAGCAGCGGGCGGGGGACAGGGGGAGCTAACTATGGCTACACCTTC. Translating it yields CASSGRGTGGANYGYTF.

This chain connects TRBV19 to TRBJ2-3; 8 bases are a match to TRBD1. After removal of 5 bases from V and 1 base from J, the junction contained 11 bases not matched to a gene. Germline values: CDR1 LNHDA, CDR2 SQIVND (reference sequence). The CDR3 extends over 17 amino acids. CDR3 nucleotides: TGTGCCAGTAGTCCCTCGACAGGGGTAGGAGGCACAGATACGCAGTATTTT. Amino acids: CASSPSTGVGGTDTQYF.

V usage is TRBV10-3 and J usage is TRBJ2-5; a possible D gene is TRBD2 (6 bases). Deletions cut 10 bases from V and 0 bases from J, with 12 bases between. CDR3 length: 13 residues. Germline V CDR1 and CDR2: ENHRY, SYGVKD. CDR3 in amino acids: CATGTSNQETQYF. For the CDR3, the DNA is TGTGCCACCGGTACTAGCAACCAAGAGACCCAGTACTTC.

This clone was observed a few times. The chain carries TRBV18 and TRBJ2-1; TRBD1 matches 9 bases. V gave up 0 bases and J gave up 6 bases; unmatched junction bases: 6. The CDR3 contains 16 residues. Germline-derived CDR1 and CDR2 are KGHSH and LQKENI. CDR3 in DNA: TGTGCCAGCTCACCACCGGACAGGGGTTCAGTCAATGAGCAGTTCTTC. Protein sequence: CASSPPDRGSVNEQFF.

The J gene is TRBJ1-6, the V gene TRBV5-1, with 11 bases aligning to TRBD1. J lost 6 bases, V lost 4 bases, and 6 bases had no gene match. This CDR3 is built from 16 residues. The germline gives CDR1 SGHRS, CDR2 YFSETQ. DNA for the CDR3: TGCGCCAGCAGCGGAGGACAGGGGGCACGTAATTCACCCCTCCACTTT. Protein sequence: CASSGGQGARNSPLHF.

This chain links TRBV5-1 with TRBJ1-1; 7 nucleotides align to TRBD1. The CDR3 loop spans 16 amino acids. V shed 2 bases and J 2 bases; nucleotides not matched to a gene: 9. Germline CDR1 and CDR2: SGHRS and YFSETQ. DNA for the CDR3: TGCGCCAGCAGCTTATCGGGACAGACCCACAACACTGAAGCTTTCTTT. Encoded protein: CASSLSGQTHNTEAFF.

The DNA for the CDR3 is TGTGCCAGCAGCTTAGGGGGGGTCGCTGAAGCTTTCTTT. This gives the protein CASSLGGVAEAFF. The genes are TRBV5-6 and TRBJ1-1, with a weak D call TRBD1 (6 bases). Germline CDR1 is SGHDT and CDR2 is YYEEEE. Trimming shortened V by 2 bases and J by 6 bases, and 11 bases separated the two germline ends. This CDR3 is 13 amino acids long.

Here the CDR3 reads CATRGIQPSYEQYF. As DNA, the CDR3 is TGTGCCACGAGGGGGATTCAGCCCTCCTACGAGCAGTACTTC. The chain joins TRBV10-3 to TRBJ2-7; D may be TRBD1 (6 bases). The V end was cut by 10 bases, the J end by 0 bases, with 16 bases between. Germline V CDR1 and CDR2: ENHRY, SYGVKD. The CDR3 is made up of 14 amino acids.